The 30 T cell receptor beta chains listed next were all sequenced from one sample in a study of shared clonotypes between healthy human individuals. Libraries were prepared by immunoSEQ multiplex PCR; TCRdb keeps only in-frame clonotypes and omits some of them. The sample includes 2 million to 2.5 million clones, just over 90% of them seen just once. Sequencing was done on a sample of naive CD4+ T cells from PBMCs. Stated subset: CD45RA+ positively selected. The origin of the receptors is a man aged 18 to 35 in good health. Some clones in this sample may be carry-over from other donors' samples.

Points on this clone: Other nucleotide sequences in the sample specify the same CDR3. The chain has TRBV5-1 and TRBJ1-3, with unresolved D. Deletions cut 1 base from V and 4 bases from J, with 9 bases between. CDR1 SGHRS and CDR2 YFSETQ come from the germline V gene. The CDR3 is 14 amino acids. The CDR3 loop is CASSLSGGGNTIYF. DNA for the CDR3: TGCGCCAGCAGCTTGTCAGGAGGGGGAAACACCATATATTTT.

V gene TRBV7-2 combines with J gene TRBJ2-7; no firm D call. Trimming pared 1 base from V and 2 bases from J, leaving 6 bases between. The CDR3 loop spans 13 amino acids. Germline-derived CDR1 and CDR2 are SGHTA and FQGNSA. The CDR3 DNA is TGTGCCAGCAGCTTAGGGAAGCCCTACGAGCAGTACTTC. Its protein product is CASSLGKPYEQYF.

The chain combines TRBV2 with TRBJ1-1; weak D call: TRBD1 (6 bases). CDR1 is SNHLY, CDR2 FYNNEI, per germline. Trimming left V 8 bases short and J 3 bases short, with 16 bases between. The CDR3 extends over 14 amino acids. This CDR3 reads CASGKQGWDTEAFF. For the CDR3, the DNA is TGTGCCAGCGGGAAACAGGGATGGGACACTGAAGCTTTCTTT.

Details on this clone: The junction does not match germline at one end; this may be a read error. The chain carries TRBV20-1 and TRBJ2-5, with D tentatively TRBD1 or TRBD2 (6 bases each). This CDR3 is 11 amino acids long. Germline values: CDR1 DFQATT, CDR2 SNEGSKA (reference sequence). The CDR3 nucleotides are TGCAGTGCTCAAAGGGGGGACACTGGAGACTTC. This translates into CSAQRGDTGDF.

The count of this clone is one. The V and J genes are TRBV29-1 and TRBJ1-4; maybe TRBD1 (5 bases). This CDR3 is 14 amino acids long. With 6 bases removed from V and 4 bases from J, the gap between germline ends came to 15 bases. Germline CDR1 SQVTM, CDR2 ANQGSEA. Written as DNA, the CDR3 is TGCAGCGTCCGCTCCGGGACGGGTAATGAAAAACTGTTTTTT. Amino acid sequence: CSVRSGTGNEKLFF.

The gene calls are TRBV10-1 and TRBJ1-2, with 8 bases matching TRBD1. CDR3 length equals 13 residues. V shed 3 bases, J shed 5 bases, and the junction held 2 bases outside the gene matches. CDR1 is WNHNN, CDR2 SYGVQD, per germline (reference sequence). CDR3 sequence reads: CASSETGGYGYTF. The CDR3, as DNA: TGCGCCAGCAGTGAAACAGGGGGGTATGGCTACACCTTC.

This chain connects TRBV7-9 to TRBJ1-1; D might be TRBD1 (6 bases). CDR3 length: 15 residues. V shed 5 bases and J shed 0 bases, with 13 bases lying between them. Looked up from germline, CDR1 is SEHNR and CDR2 is FQNEAQ (reference sequence). DNA for the CDR3: TGTGCCAGCAGCCCGGACAGACCTATGAACACTGAAGCTTTCTTT. Its translation: CASSPDRPMNTEAFF.

The chain combines TRBV28 with TRBJ2-7, with 11 nucleotides matching TRBD2. J gave up 7 bases and V 7 bases, and 15 bases lay outside the gene matches. Germline values: CDR1 MDHEN, CDR2 SYDVKM. The CDR3 totals 16 residues. The CDR3 spells CASINSGRADLREQYF. CDR3 DNA sequence: TGTGCCAGCATAAATAGCGGGAGGGCGGACTTAAGAGAGCAGTACTTC.

The chain combines TRBV27 with TRBJ1-5; D may be TRBD1 (5 bases). Germline V gene lookup returns CDR1 MNHEY and CDR2 SMNVEV (reference sequence). V dropped 3 bases and J dropped 7 bases, with 13 bases sitting between them. CDR3 length: 14 residues. The CDR3, as DNA: TGTGCCAGCAGTTTGAAAGGGACGAACCAGCCCCAGCATTTT. Translated, it gives CASSLKGTNQPQHF.

The chain uses TRBV10-3 and TRBJ2-3; 7 nucleotides line up with TRBD1. The CDR3 consists of 14 residues. The V and J ends lost 4 bases and 5 bases, in that order; junction bases with no gene match: 6. Germline V gives CDR1 ENHRY, CDR2 SYGVKD. This CDR3 reads CAISGRTGRDTQYF. CDR3 in DNA: TGTGCCATCAGTGGAAGGACAGGCAGAGATACGCAGTATTTT.

The chain is built from TRBV28 and TRBJ2-1; a weak D match, TRBD2 (6 bases). V was shortened by 3 bases and J by 7 bases, with 16 bases between the two germline ends. Germline CDR1 MDHEN, CDR2 SYDVKM. The CDR3 sequence is 15 residues long. DNA of the CDR3: TGTGCCAGCAGTTTTAGGAGGGGAGTTTGGAATGAGCAGTTCTTC. It is translated as CASSFRRGVWNEQFF.

The table lists this clone with a few counts. This chain uses TRBV14 with TRBJ2-5; D is unclear. V was cut by 5 bases and J by 2 bases, with 9 bases left in between. This CDR3 has 13 amino acids. Germline CDR1 is SGHDN and CDR2 is FVKESK. The CDR3 sequence is CASSWGYQETQYF. CDR3 DNA: TGTGCCAGCAGCTGGGGATATCAAGAGACCCAGTACTTC. Complete variable domain (other parts from reference TRBV14 and TRBJ2-5): EAGVTQFPSHSVIEKGQTVTLRCDPISGHDNLYWYRRVMGKEIKFLLHFVKESKQDESGMPNNRFLAERTGGTYSTLKVQPAELEDSGVYFCASSWGYQETQYFGPGTRLLVL.

The chain uses TRBV18 and TRBJ1-4, with D hard to call. Germline V gives CDR1 KGHSH, CDR2 LQKENI. Trimming took 1 base from V and 5 from J, leaving 5 bases between them. This CDR3 contains 13 residues. CDR3 loop: CASSPRQNEKLFF. The CDR3 nucleotides read TGTGCCAGCTCACCACGACAAAATGAAAAACTGTTTTTT.

The rearrangement joins TRBV28 to TRBJ2-1; TRBD2 matches at 15 bases. Germline V gene sequence: CDR1 MDHEN, CDR2 SYDVKM. V gave up 6 bases and J gave up 8 bases; unmatched junction bases: 11. The CDR3 has 17 amino acids. CDR3 amino acids: CASSLTRGLAGGDEQFF. For the CDR3, the DNA is TGTGCCAGCAGCCTAACCCGGGGACTAGCGGGAGGCGATGAGCAGTTCTTC.

V gene TRBV9 combines with J gene TRBJ2-5; either TRBD1 or TRBD2 may supply D (5 bases each). V lost 0 bases to trimming and J lost 1 base, with 10 bases between them. The CDR3 runs 15 residues. CDR1 SGDLS and CDR2 YYNGEE come from the germline V gene. This CDR3 is CASSVAGTAQETQYF. The CDR3 coding sequence is TGTGCCAGCAGCGTAGCAGGGACGGCCCAAGAGACCCAGTACTTC.

This chain joins TRBV27 and TRBJ2-7; TRBD2 is a possible D gene (5 bases). The germline V gene has CDR1 MNHEY and CDR2 SMNVEV (reference sequence). V was clipped by 3 bases and J by 4 bases, with 13 bases between them. CDR3 length equals 14 residues. The CDR3 region is CASSFLGAVYEQYF. CDR3 nucleotides: TGTGCCAGCAGTTTTCTTGGAGCGGTGTACGAGCAGTACTTC.

V usage is TRBV10-3 and J usage is TRBJ2-2, with D uncertain. The germline V gene has CDR1 ENHRY and CDR2 SYGVKD. Trimming took 10 bases from V and 3 from J, leaving 6 bases between them. CDR3 size: 11 residues. The CDR3 DNA reads TGTGCCACCGAGTACACCGGGGAGCTGTTTTTT. This translates into CATEYTGELFF.

This chain links TRBV15 with TRBJ2-7; 8 nucleotides align to TRBD1. The CDR3 runs to 17 residues. In germline, CDR1 is LNHNV, CDR2 YYDKDF (reference sequence). V shed 0 bases, J shed 6 bases, and the junction held 13 bases outside the gene matches. This chain's CDR3 is CATSRDQGTGVPFEQYF. The CDR3 DNA is TGTGCCACCAGCAGAGATCAAGGGACAGGAGTCCCTTTCGAGCAGTACTTC.

This clone was observed a single time. CDR3 nucleotides: TGTGCCAGCAGTGATCTTCGCGCAGGGAGGTACCAGCCCCAGCATTTT. Protein: CASSDLRAGRYQPQHF. The chain is built from TRBV28 and TRBJ1-5, with D tentatively TRBD1 (5 bases). V was pared by 5 bases and J by 7 bases, with 21 bases between. There are 16 residues in the CDR3. CDR1 is MDHEN and CDR2 is SYDVKM in the germline V gene. Supplemented by reference TRBV28 and TRBJ1-5, the full variable domain reads DVKVTQSSRYLVKRTGEKVFLECVQDMDHENMFWYRQDPGLGLRLIYFSYDVKMKEKGDIPEGYSVSREKKERFSLILESASTNQTSMYLCASSDLRAGRYQPQHFGDGTRLSIL.

This rearrangement joins TRBV7-3 to TRBJ2-3; 8 bases map to TRBD2. The length of the CDR3 is 18 residues. The V gene's germline CDR1 is SGHTA and CDR2 FQGTGA. The V and J ends lost 7 bases and 2 bases, in that order; junction bases with no gene match: 17. The CDR3 bases are TGTGCCAGCACCCTACTCTCGGCGGGAGGAGTTTTCACAGATACGCAGTATTTT. It specifies CASTLLSAGGVFTDTQYF.

The CDR3 here is CASSQGRRAEQYF. The CDR3 DNA sequence: TGCGCCAGCAGCCAAGGCCGCAGGGCCGAGCAGTACTTC. The chain recombines TRBV4-3 with TRBJ2-7; tentatively, D is TRBD1 (5 bases). The CDR3 extends over 13 amino acids. With 1 base removed from V and 6 bases from J, the gap between germline ends came to 10 bases. Germline V lookup: CDR1 LGHNA, CDR2 YSLEER.

This chain links TRBV29-1 with TRBJ1-1; TRBD1 might be the D (6 bases). The germline gives CDR1 SQVTM, CDR2 ANQGSEA. The CDR3 length is 16 residues. V lost 0 bases to trimming and J lost 4 bases, with 18 bases between them. The CDR3 protein is CSVEDRGGPGFTEAFF. Here the CDR3 DNA reads TGCAGCGTTGAAGATCGAGGGGGGCCAGGGTTCACTGAAGCTTTCTTT.

As concerns this clone: The same CDR3 is also encoded by other DNA sequences in this sample. V and J are TRBV9 and TRBJ2-3; D remains ambiguous. V lost 0 bases and J 4 bases, leaving 6 bases between the germline ends. CDR3 length: 13 amino acids. Germline V CDR1 and CDR2: SGDLS, YYNGEE. Here the CDR3 reads CASSVGFSDTQYF. In nucleotides, the CDR3 is TGTGCCAGCAGCGTAGGGTTCTCAGATACGCAGTATTTT.

This rearrangement joins TRBV10-3 to TRBJ1-2; D not certain. Trimming pared 10 bases from V and 3 bases from J, leaving 9 bases between. CDR3 length: 11 residues. The germline V gene encodes CDR1 ENHRY and CDR2 SYGVKD. The CDR3: CATSTYYGYTF. The CDR3, as DNA: TGTGCCACCTCGACGTACTATGGCTACACCTTC.

The CDR3 DNA sequence: TGTGCCAGCTCACCCGTAATGGGGGGCAGTGACATTCAGTACTTC. The encoded protein is CASSPVMGGSDIQYF. The J gene is TRBJ2-4, the V gene TRBV18; D may correspond to TRBD1 or TRBD2 (6 bases each). Trimming shortened V by 3 bases and J by 8 bases, and 17 bases separated the two germline ends. The CDR3 is 15 residues long. Per the germline V gene, CDR1 is KGHSH and CDR2 is LQKENI.

This rearrangement joins TRBV14 to TRBJ2-5; D is possibly TRBD2 (7 bases). V was shortened by 4 bases and J by 4 bases, with 13 bases between the two germline ends. This CDR3 is 14 amino acids long. Germline assignment: CDR1 SGHDN and CDR2 FVKESK. The CDR3 is CASSPGGPTETQYF. CDR3 DNA sequence: TGTGCCAGCAGCCCCGGGGGGCCGACAGAGACCCAGTACTTC.

The chain employs TRBV29-1 and TRBJ2-1, with TRBD2 matching over 11 bases. Trimming took 2 bases from V and 1 from J; bases not matched to a gene: 13. CDR3 size: 19 residues. CDR1 is SQVTM and CDR2 is ANQGSEA in the germline V gene. In nucleotides, the CDR3 is TGCAGCGTTGAACCCACTAGCGGGAGTAAATTGGGGTCCTACAATGAGCAGTTCTTC. This translates into CSVEPTSGSKLGSYNEQFF.

The gene calls are TRBV5-4 and TRBJ2-7, with 11 bases aligning to TRBD2. With 0 bases clipped from V and 3 bases from J, the junction kept 5 bases outside the gene matches. CDR1 is SGHNT and CDR2 is YYREEE in the germline V gene (reference sequence). The CDR3 is 16 residues long. The CDR3 here is CASSLAGTSGLYEQYF. For the CDR3, the DNA is TGTGCCAGCAGCTTGGCAGGGACTAGCGGACTCTACGAGCAGTACTTC.

The J gene is TRBJ2-3, the V gene TRBV28; TRBD2 matches 12 bases. V trimming: 9 bases; J trimming: 3 bases; junction bases outside the gene matches: 16. CDR3 length: 18 residues. Germline assignment: CDR1 MDHEN and CDR2 SYDVKM. The CDR3 DNA reads TGTGCCAGTCTTTCCCTAGCGGGAGGGCCAATGGGAACAGATACGCAGTATTTT. It translates to CASLSLAGGPMGTDTQYF.

The V and J genes are TRBV11-1 and TRBJ2-1, with D perhaps TRBD2 (5 bases). V gave up 1 base and J gave up 2 bases, with 18 bases separating them. CDR1 is SGHAT, CDR2 FQDESV, per germline (reference sequence). The CDR3 has 18 residues. For the CDR3, the DNA is TGTGCCAGCAGCTTAGGGGGATGGAGGCAGGAGGCCTACAATGAGCAGTTCTTC. It encodes CASSLGGWRQEAYNEQFF.